A single sample gave rise to the 24 T cell receptor beta chains below, sequenced in a study of human T cells and chemical hapten exposure. TCRdb reprocessed the 5' RACE reads with MiXCR, giving one entry per CDR3 protein. The sample shows approximately 110,000 distinct CDR3 sequences, around a fifth of them seen only once. Before extraction, the whole blood was not fractionated, and total RNA was taken from it. These receptor sequences come from a human donor in good health.

This chain uses TRBV24-1 with TRBJ2-5; D remains ambiguous. This CDR3 is 13 amino acids long. Germline lookup yields CDR1 KGHDR and CDR2 SFDVKD. V was cut by 5 bases and J by 4 bases, with 10 bases left in between. CDR3 in DNA: TGTGCCACCAGTGCGGGCTTCCTAGAGACCCAGTACTTC. This encodes CATSAGFLETQYF.

V is TRBV4-2 and J is TRBJ2-3; 7 positions match TRBD2. After removal of 4 bases from V and 6 bases from J, the junction contained 16 bases not matched to a gene. This CDR3 spans 17 amino acids. CDR1 is LGHNA and CDR2 is YNFKEQ in the germline V gene. In DNA, the CDR3 is TGTGCCAGCAGCCCCTCGGTCGGGGGAGGGCCTTGGGATACGCAGTATTTT. Amino acid sequence: CASSPSVGGGPWDTQYF.

In its sample, this clonotype was seen a few times. The chain recombines TRBV18 with TRBJ2-3, with 7 bases identical to TRBD1. The CDR3 runs 12 residues. The junction had 5 bases not matched to a gene; V was cut back by 3 bases and J by 11 bases. Per germline, CDR1 KGHSH and CDR2 LQKENI. Here the CDR3 reads CASSPRDSRQYF. The CDR3 DNA follows: TGTGCCAGCTCACCCAGGGACAGCAGGCAGTATTTT.

The V gene is TRBV7-8, the J gene TRBJ2-3; no clear D. Trimming took 4 bases from V and 6 from J, leaving 17 bases between them. The CDR3 spans 15 residues. Germline V gene sequence: CDR1 SGHVS, CDR2 FQNEAQ. CDR3 nucleotides: TGTGCCAGCAGCTCGGTCCGGACCTCATGGGATACGCAGTATTTT. Its translation: CASSSVRTSWDTQYF.

V and J are TRBV5-1 and TRBJ2-5; D gene ambiguous. The CDR3 has 14 amino acids. Germline V CDR1 and CDR2: SGHRS, YFSETQ. V lost 5 bases to trimming and J lost 1 base, with 12 bases between them. CDR3: CASRSTVAQETQYF. CDR3 DNA sequence: TGCGCCAGCAGATCTACCGTCGCCCAAGAGACCCAGTACTTC.

This clonotype was found a few times. The chain is built from TRBV6-6 and TRBJ2-7; maybe TRBD1 (5 bases). The V end was cut by 2 bases, the J end by 7 bases, with 21 bases between. Germline values: CDR1 MNHNY, CDR2 SVGAGI (reference sequence). This CDR3 is 16 amino acids long. Here the CDR3 reads CASSYKTGQPSGEQYF. The CDR3 DNA is TGTGCCAGCAGTTACAAAACTGGACAACCCTCAGGGGAGCAGTACTTC.

The chain recombines TRBV20-1 with TRBJ1-1; 10 nucleotides agree with TRBD1. Germline CDR1 DFQATT, CDR2 SNEGSKA (reference sequence). Losses at the gene ends were 3 bases for V and 11 bases for J; bases not matched to a gene: 12. The CDR3 has 14 amino acids. CDR3 sequence (DNA): TGCAGTGCTAGGGGCCGACAGGGGGCGGGTAGGGCTTTCTTT. Protein sequence: CSARGRQGAGRAFF.

In its sample, this clonotype was seen a few times. The V call is TRBV6-5, the J call TRBJ2-7, with no clear D. CDR1 and CDR2 from the germline V gene are MNHEY and SVGAGI. Trimming removed 0 bases at V and 6 bases at J, with 21 bases between. CDR3 length equals 17 residues. CDR3 coding DNA: TGTGCCAGCAGTTACTCGATCCTAACGATAACTAAAAGCGAGCAGTACTTC. Translation gives CASSYSILTITKSEQYF.

The chain's CDR3 is CATSDSGTGAYEQYF. The CDR3 coding sequence is TGTGCCACCAGTGACTCCGGGACAGGGGCCTACGAGCAGTACTTC. The rearrangement joins TRBV24-1 to TRBJ2-7, with 10 bases fitting TRBD1. The CDR3 has 15 amino acids. The V and J ends lost 4 bases and 2 bases, in that order; junction bases with no gene match: 4. Germline CDR1 KGHDR, CDR2 SFDVKD.

There are a few counts of this clonotype. The chain links TRBV27 to TRBJ2-5, with unresolved D. The germline gives CDR1 MNHEY, CDR2 SMNVEV (reference sequence). The germline V and J ends were trimmed by 6 bases and 4 bases, with 6 bases remaining between them. The CDR3 loop spans 11 amino acids. CDR3 sequence reads: CASRTSETQYF. CDR3 DNA sequence: TGTGCCAGCAGAACCTCAGAGACCCAGTACTTC.

As for this clonotype: At one end, the junction sequence differs from germline, possibly due to a read error. V gene TRBV7-7 combines with J gene TRBJ2-1, with 8 bases fitting TRBD2. Germline values: CDR1 SSHAT, CDR2 FNYEAQ (reference sequence). CDR3 size: 18 residues. In nucleotides, the CDR3 is TGTGCTAGCAGCTTAGGGCTAGCGGGTATGAGCTCCTACAATGAGCAGTTCTTC. It specifies CASSLGLAGMSSYNEQFF.

The chain links TRBV29-1 to TRBJ2-2, with 7 bases that match TRBD2. The CDR3 totals 15 residues. Trimming cost V 8 bases and J 1 base; bases outside gene matches: 10. The germline gives CDR1 SQVTM, CDR2 ANQGSEA. The CDR3 spells CSSWELAWNTGELFF. CDR3 coding DNA: TGCAGCTCATGGGAACTAGCGTGGAACACCGGGGAGCTGTTTTTT.

The chain is built from TRBV14 and TRBJ2-2; TRBD1 agrees at 10 bases. The CDR3 loop spans 16 amino acids. Per the germline V gene, CDR1 is SGHDN and CDR2 is FVKESK. V dropped 1 base and J dropped 1; count of bases not matched to a gene: 0. The CDR3 loop is CASSQGDRGNTGELFF. The CDR3 DNA is TGTGCCAGCAGCCAAGGGGACAGGGGGAACACCGGGGAGCTGTTTTTT.

This clonotype turned up a few times. V gene TRBV6-5 combines with J gene TRBJ1-1; maybe TRBD1 (5 bases). CDR1 is MNHEY and CDR2 is SVGAGI in the germline V gene. Trimming took off 8 bases at V and 1 base at J, with 20 bases between the two ends. The CDR3 runs 16 residues. The CDR3 DNA reads TGTGCCAGCGTATCTGAGGCGGCAGGGAAGAACACTGAAGCTTTCTTT. It yields the protein CASVSEAAGKNTEAFF.

The chain recombines TRBV20-1 with TRBJ1-5, with D unresolved. The V end lost 4 bases, the J end lost 6 bases, and 7 bases lay between the germline ends. Germline V CDR1 and CDR2: DFQATT, SNEGSKA (reference sequence). CDR3 length equals 11 residues. The DNA for the CDR3 is TGCAGTGCTATTAAAGGTCAGCCCCAGCATTTT. Its protein product is CSAIKGQPQHF.

This clonotype was counted only a few times. The chain combines TRBV28 with TRBJ1-1; 9 bases align to TRBD1. Germline assignment: CDR1 MDHEN and CDR2 SYDVKM. The junction had 5 bases not matched to a gene; V was cut back by 2 bases and J by 4 bases. CDR3 length: 15 amino acids. The CDR3 sequence: CASSLPGQGSTEAFF. CDR3 bases: TGTGCCAGCAGTTTACCGGGACAGGGAAGCACTGAAGCTTTCTTT.

The chain carries TRBV10-3 and TRBJ1-2, with D perhaps TRBD1 (5 bases). The V gene lost 2 bases and the J gene lost 4 bases, with 8 bases spanning the gap. The CDR3 loop spans 13 amino acids. Per germline, CDR1 ENHRY and CDR2 SYGVKD. The CDR3: CAISEGDSYGYTF. The CDR3 DNA is TGTGCCATCAGTGAGGGAGACAGCTATGGCTACACCTTC.

V and J are TRBV12-3 or TRBV12-4 and TRBJ2-3; 8 nucleotides line up with TRBD2. Unmatched junction bases numbered 14, after V lost 6 bases and J lost 6 bases. The CDR3 covers 16 residues. CDR3 DNA: TGTGCCAGCAGCCCTCGGGGAGCGGGAGTCGGGGATACGCAGTATTTT. Its protein is CASSPRGAGVGDTQYF.

The chain uses TRBV27 and TRBJ1-1; the D is unclear. This CDR3 has 14 amino acids. V lost 10 bases to trimming and J lost 3 bases, with 18 bases between them. Germline V gene sequence: CDR1 MNHEY, CDR2 SMNVEV (reference sequence). The CDR3 DNA sequence: TGTGCCACCTACGGAGAGGAAGAGGACACTGAAGCTTTCTTT. Protein product: CATYGEEEDTEAFF.

In regard to this clonotype: This could be a read error, since a much larger clone is one nucleotide away. The chain uses TRBV27 and TRBJ1-5; TRBD1 is a possible D gene (6 bases). Germline CDR1 is MNHEY and CDR2 is SMNVEV (reference sequence). The CDR3 contains 16 residues. CDR3 in DNA: TGTGCCAGCAGTTCGCGGACAGCCGTTAGCAAGCAGCCCCAGCATTTT. Protein sequence: CASSSRTAVSKQPQHF.

The chain recombines TRBV3-1 with TRBJ2-1; the D gene is possibly TRBD2 (6 bases). The CDR3 is 18 residues long. V was pared by 4 bases and J by 0 bases, with 19 bases between. From germline, CDR1 is LGHDT and CDR2 YNNKEL (reference sequence). DNA for the CDR3: TGTGCCAGCAGCCGAGGGATGGAGGGGTCAAACTCCTACAATGAGCAGTTCTTC. Protein: CASSRGMEGSNSYNEQFF.

The genes are TRBV10-3 and TRBJ2-3; 9 nucleotides agree with TRBD2. Germline V gene sequence: CDR1 ENHRY, CDR2 SYGVKD. The CDR3 runs to 16 residues. V was pared by 7 bases and J by 1 base, with 9 bases of the junction left unmatched. The CDR3 protein is CAITISGRPGTDTQYF. The CDR3 bases are TGTGCCATCACCATAAGCGGGAGGCCAGGCACAGATACGCAGTATTTT.

CDR3 sequence reads: CASSGDSEKLFF. CDR3 nucleotide sequence: TGTGCCAGCAGCGGGGACAGTGAAAAACTGTTTTTT. V gene TRBV9 combines with J gene TRBJ1-4; 7 bases are a match to TRBD1. CDR1 is SGDLS and CDR2 is YYNGEE in the germline V gene. V gave up 3 bases and J gave up 7 bases; unmatched junction bases: 0. The CDR3 has 12 residues.

The J gene is TRBJ2-7, the V gene TRBV20-1, with D maybe TRBD1 (5 bases). The CDR3 is 13 residues long. Trimming shortened V by 7 bases and J by 2 bases, and 15 bases separated the two germline ends. Germline values: CDR1 DFQATT, CDR2 SNEGSKA (reference sequence). CDR3 amino acids: CSGRGSSTYEQYF. The CDR3 DNA is TGCAGTGGAAGGGGTAGCTCAACCTACGAGCAGTACTTC.